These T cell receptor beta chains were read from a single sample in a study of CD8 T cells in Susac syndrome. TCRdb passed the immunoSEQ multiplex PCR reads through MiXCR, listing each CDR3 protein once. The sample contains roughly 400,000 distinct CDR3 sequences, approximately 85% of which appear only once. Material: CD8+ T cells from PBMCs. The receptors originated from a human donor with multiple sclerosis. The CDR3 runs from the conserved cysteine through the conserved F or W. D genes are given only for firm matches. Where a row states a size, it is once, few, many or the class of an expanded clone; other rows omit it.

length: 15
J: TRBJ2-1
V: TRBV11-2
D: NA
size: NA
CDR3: CASTLWAETYNEQFF
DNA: TGTGCCAGCACCCTATGGGCAGAGACCTACAATGAGCAGTTCTTC

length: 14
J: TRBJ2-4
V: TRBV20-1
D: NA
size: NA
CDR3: CSANEGVAKNIQYF
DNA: TGCAGTGCTAACGAGGGGGTAGCCAAAAACATTCAGTACTTC

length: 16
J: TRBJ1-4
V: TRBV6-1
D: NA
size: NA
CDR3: CASIKRPGLRDEKLFF
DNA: TGTGCCAGCATCAAAAGACCGGGGCTACGGGATGAAAAACTGTTTTTT

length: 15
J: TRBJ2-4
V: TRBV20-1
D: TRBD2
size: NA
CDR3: CSAIKREGAWNIQYF
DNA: TGCAGTGCTATAAAGCGGGAGGGGGCTTGGAACATTCAGTACTTC

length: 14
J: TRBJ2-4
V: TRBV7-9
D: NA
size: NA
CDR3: CASSPRVSKNIQYF
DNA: TGTGCCAGCAGCCCCAGGGTATCCAAAAACATTCAGTACTTC

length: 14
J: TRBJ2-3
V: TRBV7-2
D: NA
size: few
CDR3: CASSLVASVDTQYF
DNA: TGTGCCAGCAGCTTAGTGGCTAGCGTCGATACGCAGTATTTT

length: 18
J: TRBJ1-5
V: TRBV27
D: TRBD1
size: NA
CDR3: CASSLYVSGTGGDQPQHF
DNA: TGTGCCAGCAGTTTATATGTTTCCGGGACAGGGGGTGATCAGCCCCAGCATTTT

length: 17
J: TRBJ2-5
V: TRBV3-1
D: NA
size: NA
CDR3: CASSQDKGGEKQETQYF
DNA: TGTGCCAGCAGCCAAGATAAAGGCGGGGAGAAACAAGAGACCCAGTACTTC

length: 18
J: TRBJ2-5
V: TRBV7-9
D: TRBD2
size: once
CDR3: CASSLNGLAGGNEETQYF
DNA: TGTGCCAGCAGCTTAAACGGACTAGCGGGAGGGAACGAAGAGACCCAGTACTTC

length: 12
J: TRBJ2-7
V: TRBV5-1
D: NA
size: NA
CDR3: CASRSGIHEQYF
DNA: TGCGCCAGCAGGTCAGGAATCCACGAGCAGTACTTC

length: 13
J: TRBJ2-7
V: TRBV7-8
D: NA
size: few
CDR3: CASSSDPSYEQYF
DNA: TGTGCCAGCAGCTCTGACCCCTCCTACGAGCAGTACTTC

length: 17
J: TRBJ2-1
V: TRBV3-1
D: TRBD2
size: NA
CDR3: CASSQGRLAGGNNEQFF
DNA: TGTGCCAGCAGCCAAGGGAGACTAGCGGGGGGCAACAATGAGCAGTTCTTC

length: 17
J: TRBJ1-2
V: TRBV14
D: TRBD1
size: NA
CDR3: CASSQDPREDRGHGYTF
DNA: TGTGCCAGCAGCCAAGACCCCCGCGAGGACAGGGGACATGGCTACACCTTC

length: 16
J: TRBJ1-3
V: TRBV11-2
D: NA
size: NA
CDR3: CASSLWARGTGNTIYF
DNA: TGTGCCAGCAGCTTATGGGCCAGGGGTACTGGAAACACCATATATTTT

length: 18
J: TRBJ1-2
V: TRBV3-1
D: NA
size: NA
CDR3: CASSQDRGRGTLNYGYTF
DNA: TGTGCCAGCAGCCAAGATCGCGGCAGGGGCACTCTTAACTATGGCTACACCTTC

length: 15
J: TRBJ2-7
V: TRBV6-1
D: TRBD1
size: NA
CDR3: CASQEDRDLAYEQYF
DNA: TGTGCCAGCCAGGAGGACAGGGACCTGGCCTACGAGCAGTACTTC

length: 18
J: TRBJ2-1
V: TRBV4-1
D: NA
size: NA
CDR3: CASSQDPSLPSSYNEQFF
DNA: TGCGCCAGCAGCCAAGACCCCTCACTACCTAGCTCCTACAATGAGCAGTTCTTC

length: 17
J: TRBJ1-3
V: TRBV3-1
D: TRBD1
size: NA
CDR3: CASSQEDRGQRGNTIYF
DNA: TGTGCCAGCAGCCAAGAAGACAGGGGGCAGAGAGGAAACACCATATATTTT

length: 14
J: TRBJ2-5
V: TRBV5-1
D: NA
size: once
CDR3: CASSLRLTQETQYF
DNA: TGCGCCAGCAGCTTACGACTTACTCAAGAGACCCAGTACTTC

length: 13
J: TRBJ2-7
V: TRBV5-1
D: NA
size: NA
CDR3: CASSLSSANEQYF
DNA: TGCGCCAGCAGCTTGTCTAGCGCGAACGAGCAGTACTTC

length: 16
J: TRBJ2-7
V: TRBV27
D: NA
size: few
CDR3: CASSLNSFHIFDEQYF
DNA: TGTGCCAGCAGTTTAAATTCCTTTCATATTTTCGACGAGCAGTACTTC

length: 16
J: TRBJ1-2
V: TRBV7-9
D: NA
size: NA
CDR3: CASSSVLGATIYGYTF
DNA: TGTGCCAGCAGCAGCGTTTTGGGCGCTACTATTTATGGCTACACCTTC

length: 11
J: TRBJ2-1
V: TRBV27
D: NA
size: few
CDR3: CASSFVGEQFF
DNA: TGTGCCAGCAGTTTTGTTGGTGAGCAGTTCTTC

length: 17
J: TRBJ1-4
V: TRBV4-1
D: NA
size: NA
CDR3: CASSQDDRSATNEKLFF
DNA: TGCGCCAGCAGCCAAGACGATAGGTCTGCCACTAATGAAAAACTGTTTTTT

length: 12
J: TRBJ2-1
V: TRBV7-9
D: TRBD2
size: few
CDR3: CASSLPGGEQFF
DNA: TGTGCCAGCAGCCTCCCGGGGGGTGAGCAGTTCTTC

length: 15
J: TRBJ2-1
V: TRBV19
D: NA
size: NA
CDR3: CASSSGDSSYNEQFF
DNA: TGTGCCAGTAGTAGCGGGGACAGCTCCTACAATGAGCAGTTCTTC

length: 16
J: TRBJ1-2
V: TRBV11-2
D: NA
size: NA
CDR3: CASSPGTEKWHYGYTF
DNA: TGTGCCAGCAGCCCGGGGACTGAAAAGTGGCACTATGGCTACACCTTC

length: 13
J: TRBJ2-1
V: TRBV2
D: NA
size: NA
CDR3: CASSVGRYNEQFF
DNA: TGTGCCAGCAGTGTGGGACGATACAATGAGCAGTTCTTC

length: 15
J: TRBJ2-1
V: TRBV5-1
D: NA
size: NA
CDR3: CASSWGDRIYNEQFF
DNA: TGCGCCAGCAGCTGGGGGGACAGAATCTACAATGAGCAGTTCTTC

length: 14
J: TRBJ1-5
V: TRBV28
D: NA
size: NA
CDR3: CASSSDAYNQPQHF
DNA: TGTGCCAGCAGCTCCGACGCCTACAATCAGCCCCAGCATTTT

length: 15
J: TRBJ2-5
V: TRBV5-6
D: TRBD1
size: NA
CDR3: CASSSRTGVTETQYF
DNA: TGTGCCAGCAGCTCCCGGACAGGGGTAACAGAGACCCAGTACTTC

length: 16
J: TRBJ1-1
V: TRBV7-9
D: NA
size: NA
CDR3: CASSLFPGDVNTEAFF
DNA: TGTGCCAGCAGCTTATTTCCAGGGGATGTCAACACTGAAGCTTTCTTT

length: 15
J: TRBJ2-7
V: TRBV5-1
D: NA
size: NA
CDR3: CASSLGDGSSYEQYF
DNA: TGCGCCAGCAGCTTGGGGGACGGGAGCTCCTACGAGCAGTACTTC

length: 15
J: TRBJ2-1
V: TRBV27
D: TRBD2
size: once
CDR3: CASSAGLAGVDSRFF
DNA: TGTGCCAGCAGCGCCGGACTAGCGGGAGTCGATTCGCGGTTCTTC

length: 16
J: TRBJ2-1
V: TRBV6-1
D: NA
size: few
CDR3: CASSAISRDILNEQFF
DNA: TGTGCCAGCAGTGCTATCTCCCGGGACATCCTCAATGAGCAGTTCTTC

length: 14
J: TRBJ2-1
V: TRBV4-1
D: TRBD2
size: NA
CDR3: CASSRAGGNNEQFF
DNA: TGCGCCAGCAGCCGGGCGGGAGGGAACAATGAGCAGTTCTTC

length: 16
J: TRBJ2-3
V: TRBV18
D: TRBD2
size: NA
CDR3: CASSPSGGGSTDTQYF
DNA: TGTGCCAGCTCACCATCCGGCGGGGGGAGCACAGATACGCAGTATTTT

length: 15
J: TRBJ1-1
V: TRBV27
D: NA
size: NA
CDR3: CASSSLSGPPAEAFF
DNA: TGTGCCAGCAGTTCTCTCTCGGGACCGCCCGCTGAAGCTTTCTTT

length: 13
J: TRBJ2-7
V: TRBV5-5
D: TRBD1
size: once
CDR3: CASSLWTGYEQYF
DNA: TGTGCCAGCAGCTTATGGACAGGCTACGAGCAGTACTTC

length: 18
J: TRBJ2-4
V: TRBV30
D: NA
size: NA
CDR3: CAWSVFKGGSGAKNIQYF
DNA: TGTGCCTGGAGTGTATTTAAGGGCGGGTCAGGAGCCAAAAACATTCAGTACTTC

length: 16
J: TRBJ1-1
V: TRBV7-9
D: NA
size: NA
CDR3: CASSSSFSLLNTEAFF
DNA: TGTGCCAGCAGCTCCTCCTTTTCGCTCCTGAACACTGAAGCTTTCTTT

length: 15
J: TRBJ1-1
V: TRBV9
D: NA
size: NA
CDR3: CASSVDHTLNTEAFF
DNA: TGTGCCAGCAGCGTAGACCACACCTTGAACACTGAAGCTTTCTTT

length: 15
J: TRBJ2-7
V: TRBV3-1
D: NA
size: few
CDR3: CASSQDPTGGYEQYF
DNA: TGTGCCAGCAGCCAAGATCCCACAGGCGGGTACGAGCAGTACTTC

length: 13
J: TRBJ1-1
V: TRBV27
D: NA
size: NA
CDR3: CASSLAESTEAFF
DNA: TGTGCCAGCAGTTTAGCGGAAAGCACTGAAGCTTTCTTT

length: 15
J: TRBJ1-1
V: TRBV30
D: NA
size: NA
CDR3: CAWTGRDGILTEAFF
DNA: TGTGCCTGGACGGGCAGGGACGGGATTTTGACTGAAGCTTTCTTT

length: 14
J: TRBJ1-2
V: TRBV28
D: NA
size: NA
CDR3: CASSEGGVNYGYTF
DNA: TGTGCCAGCAGTGAGGGGGGCGTGAACTATGGCTACACCTTC

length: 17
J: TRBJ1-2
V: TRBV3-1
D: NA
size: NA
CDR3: CASSHLDTGSLNYGYTF
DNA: TGTGCCAGCAGCCACCTCGATACCGGGAGCCTGAACTATGGCTACACCTTC

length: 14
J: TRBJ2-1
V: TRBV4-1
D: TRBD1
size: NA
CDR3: CASSQQTGENEQFF
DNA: TGCGCCAGCAGCCAACAGACAGGGGAGAATGAGCAGTTCTTC

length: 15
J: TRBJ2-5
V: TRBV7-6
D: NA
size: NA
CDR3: CASSLEGLGQETQYF
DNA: TGTGCCAGCAGCTTAGAAGGTCTGGGCCAAGAGACCCAGTACTTC

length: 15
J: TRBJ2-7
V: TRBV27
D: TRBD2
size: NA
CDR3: CASTFTGGSPYEQYF
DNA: TGTGCCAGCACCTTTACCGGCGGGAGTCCCTACGAGCAGTACTTC

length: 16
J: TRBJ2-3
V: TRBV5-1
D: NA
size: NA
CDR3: CASSLDERVSTDTQYF
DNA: TGCGCCAGCAGCTTGGATGAGCGGGTGAGCACAGATACGCAGTATTTT

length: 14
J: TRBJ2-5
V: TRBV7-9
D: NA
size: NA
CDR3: CASSLDGVLETQYF
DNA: TGTGCCAGCAGCTTAGATGGCGTTTTAGAGACCCAGTACTTC

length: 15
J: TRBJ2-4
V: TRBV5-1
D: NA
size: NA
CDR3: CASSPPLDVKNIQYF
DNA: TGCGCCAGCAGCCCACCCCTGGACGTCAAAAACATTCAGTACTTC